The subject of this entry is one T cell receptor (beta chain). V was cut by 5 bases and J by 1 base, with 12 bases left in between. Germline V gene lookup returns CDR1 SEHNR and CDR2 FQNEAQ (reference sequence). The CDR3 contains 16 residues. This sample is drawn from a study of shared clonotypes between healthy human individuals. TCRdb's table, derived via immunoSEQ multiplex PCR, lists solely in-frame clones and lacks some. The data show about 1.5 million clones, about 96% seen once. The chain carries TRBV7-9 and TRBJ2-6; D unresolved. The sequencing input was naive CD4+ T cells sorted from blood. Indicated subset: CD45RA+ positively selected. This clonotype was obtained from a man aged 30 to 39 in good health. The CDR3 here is CASSPRWGSGANVLTF. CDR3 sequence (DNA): TGTGCCAGCAGCCCCCGATGGGGTTCTGGGGCCAACGTCCTGACTTTC. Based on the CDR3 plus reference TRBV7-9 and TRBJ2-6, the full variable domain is DTGVSQNPRHKITKRGQNVTFRCDPISEHNRLYWYRQTLGQGPEFLTYFQNEAQLEKSRLLSDRFSAERPKGSFSTLEIQRTEQGDSAMYLCASSPRWGSGANVLTFGAGSRLTVL.